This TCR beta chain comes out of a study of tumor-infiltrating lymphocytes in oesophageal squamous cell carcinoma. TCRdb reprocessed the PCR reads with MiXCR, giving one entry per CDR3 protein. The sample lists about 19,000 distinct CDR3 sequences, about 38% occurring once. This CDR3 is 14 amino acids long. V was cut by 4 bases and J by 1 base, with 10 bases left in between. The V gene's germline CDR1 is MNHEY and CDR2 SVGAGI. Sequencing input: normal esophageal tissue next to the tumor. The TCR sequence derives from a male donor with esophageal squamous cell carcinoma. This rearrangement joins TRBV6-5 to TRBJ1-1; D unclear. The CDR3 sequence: CASSSLSWNTEAFF. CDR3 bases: TGTGCCAGCAGTTCTTTAAGCTGGAACACTGAAGCTTTCTTT.